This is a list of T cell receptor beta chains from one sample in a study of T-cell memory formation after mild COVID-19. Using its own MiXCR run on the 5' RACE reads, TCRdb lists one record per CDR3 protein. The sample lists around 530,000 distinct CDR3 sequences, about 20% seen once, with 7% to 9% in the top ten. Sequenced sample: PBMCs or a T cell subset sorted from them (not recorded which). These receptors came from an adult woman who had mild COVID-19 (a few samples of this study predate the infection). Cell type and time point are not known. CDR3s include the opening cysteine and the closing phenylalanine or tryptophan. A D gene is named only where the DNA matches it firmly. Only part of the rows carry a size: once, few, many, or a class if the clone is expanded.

CDR3 protein: CASSLELAGPDTQYF; CDR3 DNA: TGTGCCAGCAGCTTAGAACTAGCGGGGCCAGATACGCAGTATTTT; V gene: TRBV7-2; J gene: TRBJ2-3; clone size: few; D gene: TRBD2; CDR3 length: 15
CDR3 protein: CASSLEGGRENEQFF; CDR3 DNA: TGTGCCAGCAGCTTAGAAGGGGGTCGGGAAAATGAGCAGTTCTTC; V gene: TRBV7-6; J gene: TRBJ2-1; clone size: once; D gene: -; CDR3 length: 15
CDR3 protein: CASSWGGGAGVSDTQYF; CDR3 DNA: TGTGCCAGCAGTTGGGGAGGAGGGGCGGGAGTGTCAGATACGCAGTATTTT; V gene: TRBV12-3/TRBV12-4; J gene: TRBJ2-3; clone size: -; D gene: TRBD2; CDR3 length: 17
CDR3 protein: CASSFGADYTYEQYF; CDR3 DNA: TGCGCCAGCAGCTTTGGGGCGGACTACACCTACGAGCAGTACTTC; V gene: TRBV5-1; J gene: TRBJ2-7; clone size: -; D gene: -; CDR3 length: 15
CDR3 protein: CASSYLDPDTQYF; CDR3 DNA: TGTGCCAGCAGCTACTTAGACCCAGATACGCAGTATTTT; V gene: TRBV5-6; J gene: TRBJ2-3; clone size: few; D gene: -; CDR3 length: 13
CDR3 protein: CSAIGTVGTSYGYTF; CDR3 DNA: TGCAGTGCTATAGGGACAGTTGGGACTTCCTATGGCTACACCTTC; V gene: TRBV20-1; J gene: TRBJ1-2; clone size: -; D gene: TRBD1; CDR3 length: 15
CDR3 protein: CASSTGTGGLEQFF; CDR3 DNA: TGTGCCAGCAGCACCGGGACAGGGGGCCTTGAGCAGTTCTTC; V gene: TRBV5-5; J gene: TRBJ2-1; clone size: few; D gene: TRBD1; CDR3 length: 14
CDR3 protein: CASMMTGLSYNSPLHF; CDR3 DNA: TGTGCCAGCATGATGACAGGTCTCTCCTATAATTCACCCCTCCACTTT; V gene: TRBV6-5; J gene: TRBJ1-6; clone size: few; D gene: -; CDR3 length: 16
CDR3 protein: CSVGLAGGDTQYF; CDR3 DNA: TGCAGCGTTGGACTAGCGGGAGGCGATACGCAGTATTTT; V gene: TRBV29-1; J gene: TRBJ2-3; clone size: -; D gene: TRBD2; CDR3 length: 13
CDR3 protein: CATSDRGLADNEQFF; CDR3 DNA: TGTGCCACCAGTGATCGGGGACTAGCGGACAATGAGCAGTTCTTC; V gene: TRBV24-1; J gene: TRBJ2-1; clone size: few; D gene: TRBD2; CDR3 length: 15
CDR3 protein: CASSPRDSPNQPQHF; CDR3 DNA: TGTGCCAGCAGTCCCCGGGACAGCCCGAATCAGCCCCAGCATTTT; V gene: TRBV12-3/TRBV12-4; J gene: TRBJ1-5; clone size: -; D gene: TRBD1; CDR3 length: 15
CDR3 protein: CAISGTAVSTEAFF; CDR3 DNA: TGTGCCATCAGTGGGACAGCCGTTTCCACTGAAGCTTTCTTT; V gene: TRBV10-3; J gene: TRBJ1-1; clone size: -; D gene: -; CDR3 length: 14
CDR3 protein: CASSEDRGSAGYTF; CDR3 DNA: TGCGCCAGCAGCGAGGACAGGGGGTCGGCTGGCTACACCTTC; V gene: TRBV5-1; J gene: TRBJ1-2; clone size: -; D gene: TRBD1; CDR3 length: 14
CDR3 protein: CASRGVGATNEKLFF; CDR3 DNA: TGTGCCAGCAGGGGGGTAGGAGCGACTAATGAAAAACTGTTTTTT; V gene: TRBV6-1; J gene: TRBJ1-4; clone size: few; D gene: -; CDR3 length: 15
CDR3 protein: CASIAGDEAFF; CDR3 DNA: TGTGCCAGCATCGCGGGGGATGAAGCTTTCTTT; V gene: TRBV6-5; J gene: TRBJ1-1; clone size: -; D gene: -; CDR3 length: 11
CDR3 protein: CASSSGPNEKLFF; CDR3 DNA: TGTGCCAGCAGTTCAGGGCCAAATGAAAAACTGTTTTTT; V gene: TRBV12-3/TRBV12-4; J gene: TRBJ1-4; clone size: -; D gene: -; CDR3 length: 13
CDR3 protein: CASSQPGQGRSYEQYF; CDR3 DNA: TGTGCCAGCAGCCAACCCGGACAGGGCCGGTCCTACGAGCAGTACTTC; V gene: TRBV7-2; J gene: TRBJ2-7; clone size: few; D gene: TRBD1; CDR3 length: 16
CDR3 protein: CASSLSVEADTQYF; CDR3 DNA: TGTGCCAGCAGCTTAAGCGTGGAAGCAGATACGCAGTATTTT; V gene: TRBV7-3; J gene: TRBJ2-3; clone size: -; D gene: -; CDR3 length: 14
CDR3 protein: CATSRGQGNIQYF; CDR3 DNA: TGTGCCACCAGCAGAGGACAGGGCAACATTCAGTACTTC; V gene: TRBV15; J gene: TRBJ2-4; clone size: -; D gene: TRBD1; CDR3 length: 13
CDR3 protein: CASSSSRVAVDSGTQYF; CDR3 DNA: TGTGCCAGCAGCTCGTCCCGGGTCGCGGTCGACTCTGGTACGCAGTATTTT; V gene: TRBV14; J gene: TRBJ2-3; clone size: many; D gene: -; CDR3 length: 17
CDR3 protein: CASTLISGAGEQYF; CDR3 DNA: TGTGCCAGCACCCTGATCTCGGGGGCGGGGGAGCAGTACTTC; V gene: TRBV7-2; J gene: TRBJ2-7; clone size: many; D gene: -; CDR3 length: 14
CDR3 protein: CASSKIPQGALTEAFF; CDR3 DNA: TGTGCCAGCAGCAAAATCCCGCAGGGGGCACTCACTGAAGCTTTCTTT; V gene: TRBV21-1; J gene: TRBJ1-1; clone size: few; D gene: -; CDR3 length: 16
CDR3 protein: CASGGGSNQPQHF; CDR3 DNA: TGTGCCAGCGGGGGCGGATCGAATCAGCCCCAGCATTTT; V gene: TRBV18; J gene: TRBJ1-5; clone size: few; D gene: -; CDR3 length: 13
CDR3 protein: CASSLIGTGSTDTQYF; CDR3 DNA: TGTGCCAGCAGCTTGATTGGGACAGGTAGCACAGATACGCAGTATTTT; V gene: TRBV7-2; J gene: TRBJ2-3; clone size: few; D gene: TRBD1; CDR3 length: 16
CDR3 protein: CASSYSRLAGDYEQYF; CDR3 DNA: TGTGCCAGCAGTTACTCGAGACTAGCGGGAGACTACGAGCAGTACTTC; V gene: TRBV6-2/TRBV6-3; J gene: TRBJ2-7; clone size: few; D gene: TRBD2; CDR3 length: 16
CDR3 protein: CSAREDSLVILGKNIQYF; CDR3 DNA: TGCAGTGCCAGAGAGGACAGTTTAGTGATCTTAGGCAAAAACATTCAGTACTTC; V gene: TRBV20-1; J gene: TRBJ2-4; clone size: -; D gene: -; CDR3 length: 18
CDR3 protein: CASSLGLAGGAETQYF; CDR3 DNA: TGCGCCAGCAGCCTTGGACTAGCGGGGGGCGCGGAGACCCAGTACTTC; V gene: TRBV4-1; J gene: TRBJ2-5; clone size: -; D gene: TRBD2; CDR3 length: 16
CDR3 protein: CAISPQGADHGYTF; CDR3 DNA: TGTGCCATCAGTCCACAGGGGGCTGACCATGGCTACACCTTC; V gene: TRBV10-3; J gene: TRBJ1-2; clone size: few; D gene: TRBD1; CDR3 length: 14
CDR3 protein: CSVGQPQHF; CDR3 DNA: TGCAGTGTTGGTCAGCCCCAGCATTTT; V gene: TRBV20-1; J gene: TRBJ1-5; clone size: many; D gene: -; CDR3 length: 9
CDR3 protein: CASSLRDWEGDEQFF; CDR3 DNA: TGCGCCAGCAGCCTCCGGGACTGGGAAGGCGATGAGCAGTTCTTC; V gene: TRBV4-3; J gene: TRBJ2-1; clone size: -; D gene: -; CDR3 length: 15
CDR3 protein: CASRAGLAASYEQYF; CDR3 DNA: TGTGCCAGCAGAGCGGGACTAGCGGCTTCCTACGAGCAGTACTTC; V gene: TRBV2; J gene: TRBJ2-7; clone size: -; D gene: TRBD2; CDR3 length: 15